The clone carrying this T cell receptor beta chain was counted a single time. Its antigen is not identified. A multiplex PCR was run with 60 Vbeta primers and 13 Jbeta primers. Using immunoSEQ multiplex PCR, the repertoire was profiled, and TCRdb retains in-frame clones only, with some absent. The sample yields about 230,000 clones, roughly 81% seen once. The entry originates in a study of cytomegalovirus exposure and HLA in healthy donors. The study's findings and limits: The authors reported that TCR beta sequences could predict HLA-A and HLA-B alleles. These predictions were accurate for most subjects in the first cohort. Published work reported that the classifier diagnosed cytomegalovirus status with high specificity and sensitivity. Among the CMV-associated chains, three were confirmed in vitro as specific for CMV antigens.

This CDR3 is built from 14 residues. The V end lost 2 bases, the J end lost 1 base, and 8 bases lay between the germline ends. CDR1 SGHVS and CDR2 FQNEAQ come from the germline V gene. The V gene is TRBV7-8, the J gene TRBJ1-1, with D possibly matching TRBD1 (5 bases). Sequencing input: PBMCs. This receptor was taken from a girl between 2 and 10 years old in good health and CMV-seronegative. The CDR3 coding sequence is TGTGCCAGCAGCTTAACGCAGGGGAACACTGAAGCTTTCTTT. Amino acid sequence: CASSLTQGNTEAFF.